What follows are 6 T cell receptor beta chains derived from one specimen sequenced in a study of blood T cell repertoires in COVID-19. Profiling relied on immunoSEQ multiplex PCR, and the TCRdb table lists in-frame clones only, not all of them. The sample holds fewer than 30,000 clones, 84% seen once. The specimen was peripheral blood. Every receptor here comes from a man aged 65 to 85 with active COVID-19.

The chain joins TRBV6-2 or TRBV6-3 to TRBJ1-1; 7 bases are a match to TRBD1. The germline V gene encodes CDR1 MNHEY and CDR2 SVGEGT. The CDR3 has 13 amino acids. The junction had 4 bases not matched to a gene; V was cut back by 1 base and J by 8 bases. The CDR3 DNA reads as TGTGCCAGCAGTTACTGGAACAGGGGAGAAGCTTTCTTT. Translated: CASSYWNRGEAFF.

This clone showed up just a few times. This chain links TRBV6-5 with TRBJ2-3; 9 bases map to TRBD2. Germline CDR1 reads MNHEY; CDR2 reads SVGAGI. CDR3 length: 14 residues. The V segment lost 5 bases and the J segment 2 bases; nucleotides outside the gene matches: 2. This CDR3 is CASSQRGDTDTQYF. The CDR3 nucleotides are TGTGCCAGCAGTCAGCGGGGGGACACAGATACGCAGTATTTT.

This sequence joins TRBV6-5 and TRBJ2-1; tentatively, D is TRBD2 (5 bases). Looked up from germline, CDR1 is MNHEY and CDR2 is SVGAGI. The V gene lost 5 bases and the J gene lost 9 bases, with 20 bases spanning the gap. The CDR3 is 15 residues long. The CDR3: CASSRQTGWVGEQFF. DNA for the CDR3: TGTGCCAGCAGTCGTCAAACGGGGTGGGTGGGTGAGCAGTTCTTC.

This chain joins TRBV6-6 and TRBJ2-7; D is perhaps TRBD2 (7 bases). The CDR3 is 19 amino acids. Trimming took off 5 bases at V and 4 bases at J, with 30 bases between the two ends. Germline V CDR1 and CDR2: MNHNY, SVGAGI (reference sequence). The CDR3 DNA sequence: TGTGCCAGCAGTCTTATGTTGTCGCAGTATGGGAGGGGGACGTACGAGCAGTACTTC. Translated, it gives CASSLMLSQYGRGTYEQYF.

The rearrangement uses TRBV6-1 and TRBJ2-7, with 9 bases that match TRBD1. With V trimmed by 1 base and J by 2 bases, 6 bases remained unmatched. The germline V gene has CDR1 MNHNS and CDR2 SASEGT. CDR3 length: 16 amino acids. The CDR3 protein is CASSEDPGQGPYEQYF. The CDR3, as DNA: TGTGCCAGCAGTGAAGACCCGGGACAGGGACCCTACGAGCAGTACTTC.

In DNA, the CDR3 is TGTGCCAGCAGCCGTAGGACAGGGAGGTCGGGCACTGAAGCTTTCTTT. Translation: CASSRRTGRSGTEAFF. The chain employs TRBV11-3 and TRBJ1-1; 8 bases match TRBD1. CDR1 is SGHNT and CDR2 is YENEEA in the germline V gene. The CDR3 spans 16 residues. The V gene end was trimmed by 5 bases and the J gene end by 4 bases; junction bases not matched to a gene: 12.